One sample yielded the 8 T cell receptor beta chains listed below, sequenced in a study of blood T cell repertoires in COVID-19. Sequencing used immunoSEQ multiplex PCR; TCRdb keeps in-frame clones, though not all of them. This table holds some 200,000 clones, 87% found once. The sequencing input was peripheral blood. These receptor sequences come from a woman between 18 and 29 years old who had recovered from COVID-19.

The chain employs TRBV7-6 and TRBJ2-5, with D perhaps TRBD2 (6 bases). There are 15 residues in the CDR3. V was shortened by 5 bases and J by 2 bases, with 15 bases between the two germline ends. The germline gives CDR1 SGHVS, CDR2 FNYEAQ. CDR3 amino acids: CASSPLLGLQETQYF. In DNA, the CDR3 is TGTGCCAGCAGCCCTCTTTTAGGACTACAAGAGACCCAGTACTTC.

V gene TRBV19 combines with J gene TRBJ1-1; the match to TRBD1 covers 7 bases. Germline V gene lookup returns CDR1 LNHDA and CDR2 SQIVND (reference sequence). V lost 6 bases and J lost 4; bases outside the gene matches: 2. The CDR3 has 12 residues. CDR3 protein: CASRGQITEAFF. CDR3 bases: TGTGCCAGTAGGGGACAGATCACTGAAGCTTTCTTT.

The V call is TRBV10-3, the J call TRBJ1-5; tentatively, D is TRBD1 (6 bases). Germline V gene lookup returns CDR1 ENHRY and CDR2 SYGVKD. CDR3 length: 12 residues. The V end lost 9 bases, the J end lost 1 base, and 7 bases lay between the germline ends. CDR3 DNA sequence: TGTGCCATTGGACAGAGCAATCAGCCCCAGCATTTT. Amino acids: CAIGQSNQPQHF.

This chain connects TRBV7-9 to TRBJ1-5, with 8 bases fitting TRBD1. V lost 0 bases, J lost 3 bases, and 7 bases stayed unmatched. The germline V gene encodes CDR1 SEHNR and CDR2 FQNEAQ (reference sequence). The CDR3 is 17 residues long. This chain's CDR3 is CASSLALVTGANQPQHF. The CDR3 nucleotides are TGTGCCAGCAGCTTAGCGCTGGTGACAGGGGCCAATCAGCCCCAGCATTTT. Full variable domain (outside the CDR3, taken from reference TRBV7-9 and TRBJ1-5): DTGVSQNPRHKITKRGQNVTFRCDPISEHNRLYWYRQTLGQGPEFLTYFQNEAQLEKSRLLSDRFSAERPKGSFSTLEIQRTEQGDSAMYLCASSLALVTGANQPQHFGDGTRLSIL.

The sample holds a few counts of this clone. The genes are TRBV7-9 and TRBJ1-1; 8 nucleotides agree with TRBD1. Per the germline V gene, CDR1 is SEHNR and CDR2 is FQNEAQ (reference sequence). V was clipped by 6 bases and J by 12 bases; unmatched bases: 9. The CDR3 is made up of 12 amino acids. As DNA, the CDR3 is TGTGCCAGCAGTCCCCGGGACAGGTCAACTTTCTTT. Its translation is CASSPRDRSTFF.

The chain links TRBV3-1 (or the pseudogene TRBV3-2) to TRBJ2-5, with TRBD2 matching over 7 bases. The CDR3 has 20 residues. V was clipped by 2 bases and J by 7 bases; unmatched bases: 25. Germline CDR1 LGHDT, CDR2 YNNKEL (reference sequence). CDR3 in amino acids: CASSQTLSTSRISWRGTQYF. CDR3 nucleotides: TGTGCCAGCAGCCAAACCCTTTCGACTAGCAGGATAAGCTGGAGGGGGACCCAGTACTTC.

This clone was counted between two and nine times. The chain's CDR3 is CATGQGTEAFF. The CDR3 nucleotides read TGTGCCACCGGGCAGGGGACTGAAGCTTTCTTT. V is TRBV24-1 and J is TRBJ1-1, with TRBD1 as a possible D gene (6 bases). The germline V and J ends were trimmed by 9 bases and 5 bases, with 9 bases remaining between them. This CDR3 has 11 residues. Looked up from germline, CDR1 is KGHDR and CDR2 is SFDVKD.

This chain uses TRBV4-2 with TRBJ2-7; 10 nucleotides line up with TRBD2. V dropped 0 bases and J dropped 6; count of bases not matched to a gene: 5. CDR3 length: 15 residues. Germline V gene data show CDR1 as LGHNA and CDR2 as YNFKEQ. In DNA form, the CDR3 reads TGTGCCAGCAGCCAAGATGTGGGACTAGCGACCGAGCAGTACTTC. Protein product: CASSQDVGLATEQYF.